What follows describes a single TCR beta chain. Sequencing of TCR beta drew on CD8+ and CD4+ T cells from blood. Both CD4+ and CD8+ T cells were negatively isolated, and TEMRA cells underwent FACS enrichment. The record originates from a study of CD8 T cells in Susac syndrome. The CDR3 consists of 16 residues. Trimming took 7 bases from V and 2 from J; bases not matched to a gene: 13. The germline V gene encodes CDR1 MNHEY and CDR2 SMNVEV (reference sequence). Random hexamers were used to reverse transcribe an amount of roughly 0.5 to 1 ug RNA. The CDR3 of TCR beta was amplified by immunoSEQ multiplex PCR across 54 Vbeta and 13 Jbeta. TCRdb itself ran the immunoSEQ multiplex PCR reads through MiXCR, one entry per CDR3 protein. In the table there are some 120,000 distinct CDR3 sequences, approximately 95% of which are singletons.

This chain joins TRBV27 and TRBJ1-1, with 7 nucleotides matching TRBD1. This clonotype originated in a human donor with multiple sclerosis. Material: CD8+ T cells from PBMCs. CDR3 bases: TGTGCCAGCACCTCCGGGACAGAAGGGGGAAACACTGAAGCTTTCTTT. This translates into CASTSGTEGGNTEAFF.